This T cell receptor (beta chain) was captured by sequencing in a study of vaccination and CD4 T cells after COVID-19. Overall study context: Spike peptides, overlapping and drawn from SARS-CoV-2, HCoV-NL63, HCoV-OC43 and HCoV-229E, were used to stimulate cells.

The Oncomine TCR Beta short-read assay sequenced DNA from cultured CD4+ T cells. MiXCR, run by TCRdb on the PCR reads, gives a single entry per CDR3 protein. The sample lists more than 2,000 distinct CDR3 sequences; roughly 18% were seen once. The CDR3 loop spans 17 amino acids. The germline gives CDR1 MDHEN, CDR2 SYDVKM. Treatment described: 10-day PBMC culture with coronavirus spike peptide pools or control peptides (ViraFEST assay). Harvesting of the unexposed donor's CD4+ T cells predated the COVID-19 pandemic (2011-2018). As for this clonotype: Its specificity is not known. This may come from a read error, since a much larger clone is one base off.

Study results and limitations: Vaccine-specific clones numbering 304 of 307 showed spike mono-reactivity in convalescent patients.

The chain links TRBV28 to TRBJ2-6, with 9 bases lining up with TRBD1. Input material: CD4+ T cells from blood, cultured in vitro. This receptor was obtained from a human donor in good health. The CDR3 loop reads CASRGDRVFSGVNVLTF. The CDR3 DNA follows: TGTGCCAGCAGGGGGGACAGGGTTTTCTCCGGGGTCAACGTCCTGACTTTC.